This T cell receptor (beta chain) was sequenced during a study of molecular identifiers for immune sequencing clone quantification. This CDR3 contains 15 residues. From germline, CDR1 is MDHEN and CDR2 SYDVKM. V gave up 3 bases and J gave up 3 bases, with 12 bases separating them. This clonotype has ten or more counts. MiXCR, applied by TCRdb to the PCR reads, yields one record per CDR3 protein. The sample lists just under 65,000 distinct CDR3 sequences; 15% to 20% were seen once. Sample: naive CD8+ T cells from blood, with Jurkat cell RNA spiked in. Subset described: FACS-sorted CD8+CD4-CCR7+CD45RA+ naive T cells. The receptor was derived from a human donor in good health. Some libraries in this study had Jurkat cell RNA spiked in. The chain recombines TRBV28 with TRBJ1-5; D remains ambiguous. For the CDR3, the DNA is TGTGCCAGCAGTTTCCCAGACACCCTCAATCAGCCCCAGCATTTT. Amino acids: CASSFPDTLNQPQHF.